This passage covers 21 T cell receptor beta chains from one sample sequenced in a study of T cells in Graves' hyperthyroidism and ophthalmopathy. TCR beta CDR3 region amplification was performed from RNA transcripts. The HTBI primer set served for first-round RT-PCR of the TCR CDR3. TCRdb fed the multiplex PCR reads into MiXCR, producing one record per CDR3 protein. The table shows over 450,000 distinct CDR3 sequences, with roughly a sixth occurring only once. The specimen sequenced was blood. The receptors derive from a young woman with Graves' ophthalmopathy.

Ten or more counts support this clonotype. The chain is built from TRBV14 and TRBJ2-2; weak D call: TRBD2 (5 bases). CDR3 length: 13 amino acids. Germline V gene sequence: CDR1 SGHDN, CDR2 FVKESK. Trimming took off 6 bases at V and 6 bases at J, with 11 bases between the two ends. In DNA, the CDR3 is TGTGCCAGCAGGGTAGCGTGGGCCGGGGAGCTGTTTTTT. Translation: CASRVAWAGELFF.

Ten or more counts support this clonotype. This chain links TRBV20-1 with TRBJ2-1; no clear D gene. Germline CDR1 reads DFQATT; CDR2 reads SNEGSKA (reference sequence). CDR3 length: 13 amino acids. The V and J ends lost 4 bases and 5 bases respectively, with 12 bases between them. The CDR3 bases are TGCAGTGCTAAAGCCACAGACAACAATGAGCAGTTCTTC. It translates to CSAKATDNNEQFF.

There are many counts of this clonotype. J is TRBJ2-3 and V is TRBV27; D gene uncertain. Deletions cut 5 bases from V and 2 bases from J, with 17 bases between. CDR3 length: 16 residues. Germline V gene data show CDR1 as MNHEY and CDR2 as SMNVEV (reference sequence). CDR3 nucleotides: TGTGCCAGCAGTCCATACACCCGTACCTACACAGATACGCAGTATTTT. Translated: CASSPYTRTYTDTQYF.

This clonotype was seen at least ten times. The rearrangement uses TRBV28 and TRBJ2-5; 10 bases are a match to TRBD2. The CDR3 loop spans 15 amino acids. CDR1 and CDR2 (germline): MDHEN, SYDVKM. V lost 3 bases to trimming and J lost 3 bases; unmatched junction nucleotides: 4. This chain's CDR3 is CASSFRLAGEETQYF. DNA for the CDR3: TGTGCCAGCAGTTTTCGTCTAGCGGGAGAAGAGACCCAGTACTTC.

This clonotype was seen many times. J is TRBJ1-5 and V is TRBV28; 8 bases fit TRBD1. CDR3 length equals 13 residues. From germline, CDR1 is MDHEN and CDR2 SYDVKM. V dropped 11 bases and J dropped 4; count of bases not matched to a gene: 7. The CDR3 reads CACGDRLNQPQHF. The CDR3 coding sequence is TGTGCCTGTGGGGACAGGCTTAATCAGCCCCAGCATTTT.

The V gene is TRBV10-3, the J gene TRBJ1-1; D is unclear. CDR3 length: 12 amino acids. The V end lost 5 bases, the J end lost 1 base, and 5 bases lay between the germline ends. CDR1 and CDR2 from the germline V gene are ENHRY and SYGVKD. CDR3 region: CAISNQNTEAFF. The DNA for the CDR3 is TGTGCCATCAGTAACCAGAACACTGAAGCTTTCTTT.

As concerns this clonotype: This clone may be a read error of a much larger clone one base away. This CDR3 is missing its conserved last phenylalanine or tryptophan, likely due to a read error. The chain carries TRBV6-1 and TRBJ1-2; 7 bases line up with TRBD1. Germline CDR1 reads MNHNS; CDR2 reads SASEGT. The V and J ends lost 7 bases and 4 bases, in that order; junction bases with no gene match: 6. The CDR3 is made up of 13 amino acids. The CDR3 here is CASTLGQFYGYTS. The CDR3 DNA sequence: TGTGCCAGCACCCTGGGACAGTTCTATGGCTACACCTCC.

This clonotype has a count of ten or more. Here the CDR3 reads CASSADSTPGDGYTF. For the CDR3, the DNA is TGTGCCAGCAGCGCGGACAGTACCCCAGGGGATGGCTACACCTTC. This rearrangement joins TRBV9 to TRBJ1-2, with D possibly matching TRBD1 (6 bases). The CDR3 runs to 15 residues. V was trimmed by 3 bases and J by 6 bases, leaving 18 bases between them. In germline, CDR1 is SGDLS, CDR2 YYNGEE.

The chain employs TRBV7-9 and TRBJ2-3; 9 positions match TRBD2. Germline V gene sequence: CDR1 SEHNR, CDR2 FQNEAQ (reference sequence). V was clipped by 4 bases and J by 0 bases; unmatched bases: 2. The CDR3 has 15 residues. Written as DNA, the CDR3 is TGTGCCAGCAGCTGGAGCGGGGGGAGCACAGATACGCAGTATTTT. Its protein product is CASSWSGGSTDTQYF.

This clonotype was detected many times. The chain is built from TRBV16 and TRBJ2-7, with a tentative D call TRBD1 (5 bases). This CDR3 comprises 14 residues. The germline V and J ends were trimmed by 0 bases and 2 bases, with 8 bases remaining between them. Germline CDR1 is KGHSY and CDR2 is FQNENV. The CDR3 region is CASSQSRQTYEQYF. CDR3 sequence (DNA): TGTGCCAGCAGCCAATCACGACAGACCTACGAGCAGTACTTC. Full variable domain (missing parts from reference TRBV16 and TRBJ2-7): GEEVAQTPKHLVRGEGQKAKLYCAPIKGHSYVFWYQQVLKNEFKFLISFQNENVFDETGMPKERFSAKCLPNSPCSLEIQATKLEDSAVYFCASSQSRQTYEQYFGPGTRLTVT.

The chain links TRBV28 to TRBJ2-3; 10 positions agree with TRBD2. CDR1 is MDHEN and CDR2 is SYDVKM in the germline V gene. Germline trimming cut 4 bases from V and 4 bases from J; bases unmatched to any gene: 2. The CDR3 covers 14 residues. The CDR3 region has the DNA TGTGCCAGCAGTTCGACTAGCGGGCCAGATACGCAGTATTTT. Translated, it gives CASSSTSGPDTQYF.

This clonotype occurred many times. The chain carries TRBV7-3 and TRBJ2-1; TRBD2 aligns across 8 bases. V was clipped by 5 bases and J by 0 bases; unmatched bases: 6. The CDR3 covers 16 residues. Germline values: CDR1 SGHTA, CDR2 FQGTGA. DNA for the CDR3: TGTGCCAGCAGCCTCCAAGGGACTAGCTCCTACAATGAGCAGTTCTTC. Protein: CASSLQGTSSYNEQFF.

The gene calls are TRBV18 and TRBJ2-5; D tentatively fits TRBD1 or TRBD2 (5 bases each). Germline V gene sequence: CDR1 KGHSH, CDR2 LQKENI. V was trimmed by 8 bases and J by 2 bases, leaving 12 bases between them. This CDR3 contains 13 residues. The CDR3 spells CASEGTAQETQYF. The DNA for the CDR3 is TGTGCCAGCGAAGGGACGGCACAAGAGACCCAGTACTTC.

This clonotype was detected only once. The genes are TRBV5-5 and TRBJ2-3; 8 bases are shared with TRBD2. The CDR3 has 16 amino acids. The V segment lost 2 bases and the J segment 1 base; nucleotides outside the gene matches: 6. Germline-derived CDR1 and CDR2 are SGHKS and YYEKEE (reference sequence). CDR3 bases: TGTGCCAGCAGCTTCCTTAGCGGGGAGGGCACAGATACGCAGTATTTT. Amino acid sequence: CASSFLSGEGTDTQYF. The full variable domain, completed using reference TRBV5-5 and TRBJ2-3, is DAGVTQSPTHLIKTRGQQVTLRCSPISGHKSVSWYQQVLGQGPQFIFQYYEKEERGRGNFPDRFSARQFPNYSSELNVNALLLGDSALYLCASSFLSGEGTDTQYFGPGTRLTVL.

At least ten counts were recorded for this clonotype. CDR3 residues: CASSPGILETQYF. Here the CDR3 DNA reads TGTGCCAGCAGCCCAGGGATATTAGAGACCCAGTACTTC. This chain joins TRBV3-1 and TRBJ2-5; maybe TRBD1 (5 bases). Germline values: CDR1 LGHDT, CDR2 YNNKEL (reference sequence). V lost 4 bases and J lost 4, with 10 bases in between. The CDR3 spans 13 residues.

This clonotype was observed many times. The V gene is TRBV10-1, the J gene TRBJ2-3, with D possibly TRBD1 on 6 matching bases. Trimming took 0 bases from V and 6 from J, leaving 10 bases between them. This CDR3 has 14 amino acids. CDR1 is WNHNN and CDR2 is SYGVQD in the germline V gene (reference sequence). The CDR3 nucleotides are TGCGCCAGCAGTGAGTCGACAGGTCGGGATACGCAGTATTTT. Translated: CASSESTGRDTQYF.

V is TRBV29-1 and J is TRBJ1-2; D not certain. V lost 5 bases, J lost 4 bases, and 8 bases lay in between. This CDR3 is built from 11 residues. Germline V gene data show CDR1 as SQVTM and CDR2 as ANQGSEA. The CDR3, as DNA: TGCAGCGTTAGGGAACTCTATGGCTACACCTTC. Its protein is CSVRELYGYTF.

The sample holds many counts of this clonotype. The V gene is TRBV28, the J gene TRBJ2-1; TRBD1 might be the D (6 bases). Trimming took 3 bases from V and 6 from J, leaving 24 bases between them. Germline V gene sequence: CDR1 MDHEN, CDR2 SYDVKM. The CDR3 is 18 amino acids. The CDR3 region is CASSFQGAWGLFGNEQFF. The CDR3 DNA reads as TGTGCCAGCAGTTTCCAAGGGGCCTGGGGGCTATTTGGCAATGAGCAGTTCTTC.

This clonotype was picked up many times. V gene TRBV20-1 combines with J gene TRBJ2-1, with 10 nucleotides matching TRBD2. The germline V gene has CDR1 DFQATT and CDR2 SNEGSKA (reference sequence). This CDR3 spans 15 amino acids. The ends lost 6 bases at V and 14 bases at J; junction bases unmatched: 19. CDR3 sequence (DNA): TGCAGTGCCTCCATAACAGGGAACCCCGGGACTAGCGAGTTCTTC. This codes for CSASITGNPGTSEFF.

This clonotype was counted at least ten times. The V call is TRBV10-3, the J call TRBJ2-7; 8 positions match TRBD2. CDR1 is ENHRY, CDR2 SYGVKD, per germline. The trim removed 10 bases at V and 0 bases at J, leaving 14 bases unmatched. This CDR3 has 16 amino acids. CDR3 protein: CATALFSGGGSYEQYF. The CDR3, as DNA: TGTGCCACCGCTCTCTTCTCGGGGGGGGGCTCCTACGAGCAGTACTTC.

This chain connects TRBV4-2 to TRBJ2-1, with D possibly TRBD2 on 5 matching bases. V shed 0 bases and J shed 8 bases, with 17 bases lying between them. CDR3 length: 16 residues. The germline V gene encodes CDR1 LGHNA and CDR2 YNFKEQ. Written as DNA, the CDR3 is TGTGCCAGCAGCCAAGACCACGCGGGTTATGCGGATGAGCAGTTCTTC. Protein sequence: CASSQDHAGYADEQFF.